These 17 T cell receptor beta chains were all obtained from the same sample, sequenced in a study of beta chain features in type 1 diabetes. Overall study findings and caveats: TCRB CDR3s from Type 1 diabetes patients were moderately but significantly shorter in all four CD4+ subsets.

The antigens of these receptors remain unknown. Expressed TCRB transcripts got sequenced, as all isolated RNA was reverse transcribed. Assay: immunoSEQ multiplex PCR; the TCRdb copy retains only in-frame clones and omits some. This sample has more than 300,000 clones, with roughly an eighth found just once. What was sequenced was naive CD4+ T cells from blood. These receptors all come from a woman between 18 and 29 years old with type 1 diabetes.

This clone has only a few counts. CDR3 residues: CASFKDTAYEQYF. DNA for the CDR3: TGCGCCAGCTTTAAGGACACAGCCTACGAGCAGTACTTC. The chain combines TRBV5-1 with TRBJ2-7, with D possibly TRBD1 on 5 matching bases. CDR1 and CDR2 from the germline V gene are SGHRS and YFSETQ. This CDR3 is built from 13 residues. V was trimmed by 7 bases and J by 2 bases, leaving 13 bases between them.

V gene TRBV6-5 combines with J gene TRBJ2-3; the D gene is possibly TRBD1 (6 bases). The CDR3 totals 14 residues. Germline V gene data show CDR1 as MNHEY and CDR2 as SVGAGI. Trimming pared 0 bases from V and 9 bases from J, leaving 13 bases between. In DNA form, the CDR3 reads TGTGCCAGCAGTTACTCACAGGGTGGGGAAACGCAGTATTTT. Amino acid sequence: CASSYSQGGETQYF.

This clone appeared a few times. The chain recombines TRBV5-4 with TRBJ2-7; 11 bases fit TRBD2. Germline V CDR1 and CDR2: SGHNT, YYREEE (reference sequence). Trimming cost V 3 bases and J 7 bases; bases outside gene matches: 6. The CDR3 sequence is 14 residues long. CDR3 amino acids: CASSWQGLAEEQYF. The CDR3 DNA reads TGTGCCAGCAGCTGGCAGGGACTAGCGGAAGAGCAGTACTTC. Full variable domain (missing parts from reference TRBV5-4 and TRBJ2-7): ETGVTQSPTHLIKTRGQQVTLRCSSQSGHNTVSWYQQALGQGPQFIFQYYREEENGRGNFPPRFSGLQFPNYSSELNVNALELDDSALYLCASSWQGLAEEQYFGPGTRLTVT.

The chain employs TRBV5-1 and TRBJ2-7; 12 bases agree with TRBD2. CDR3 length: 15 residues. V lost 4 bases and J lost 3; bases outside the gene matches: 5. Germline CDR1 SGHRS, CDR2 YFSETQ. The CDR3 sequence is CASSPTSGSVYEQYF. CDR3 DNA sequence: TGCGCCAGCAGCCCGACTAGCGGGAGCGTCTACGAGCAGTACTTC.

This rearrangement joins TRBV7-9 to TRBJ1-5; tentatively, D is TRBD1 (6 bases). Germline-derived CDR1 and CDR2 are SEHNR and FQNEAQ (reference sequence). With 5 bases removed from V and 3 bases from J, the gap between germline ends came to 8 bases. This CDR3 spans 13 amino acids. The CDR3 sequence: CASSGQHNQPQHF. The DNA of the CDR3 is TGTGCCAGCAGCGGACAGCACAATCAGCCCCAGCATTTT.

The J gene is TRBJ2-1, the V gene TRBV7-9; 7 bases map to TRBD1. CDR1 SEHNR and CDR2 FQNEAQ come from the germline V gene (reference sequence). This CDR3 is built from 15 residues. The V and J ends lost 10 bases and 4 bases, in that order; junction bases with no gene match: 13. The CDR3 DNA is TGTGCCATCCCTATGGGGGACAGCCGATACAATGAGCAGTTCTTC. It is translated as CAIPMGDSRYNEQFF.

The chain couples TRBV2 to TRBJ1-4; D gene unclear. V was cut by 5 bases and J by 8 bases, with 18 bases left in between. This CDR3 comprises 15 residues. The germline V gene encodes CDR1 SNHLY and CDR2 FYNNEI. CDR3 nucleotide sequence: TGTGCCAGCAGTCCTAATGGTGCCCCAGCGGAAAAACTGTTTTTT. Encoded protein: CASSPNGAPAEKLFF.

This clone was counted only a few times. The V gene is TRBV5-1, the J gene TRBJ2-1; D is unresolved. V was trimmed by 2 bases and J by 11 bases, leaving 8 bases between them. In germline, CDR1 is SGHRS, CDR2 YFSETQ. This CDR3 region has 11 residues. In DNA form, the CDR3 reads TGCGCCAGCAGCTTATCCGAGAAGCAGTTCTTC. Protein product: CASSLSEKQFF.

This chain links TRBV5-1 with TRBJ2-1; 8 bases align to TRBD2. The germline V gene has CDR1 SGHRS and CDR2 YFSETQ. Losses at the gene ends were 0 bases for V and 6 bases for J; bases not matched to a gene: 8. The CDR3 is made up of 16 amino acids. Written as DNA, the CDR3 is TGCGCCAGCAGCTTGGACCCTAGCGGGCGGCCCAATGAGCAGTTCTTC. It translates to CASSLDPSGRPNEQFF. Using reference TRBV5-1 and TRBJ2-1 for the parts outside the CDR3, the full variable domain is KAGVTQTPRYLIKTRGQQVTLSCSPISGHRSVSWYQQTPGQGLQFLFEYFSETQRNKGNFPGRFSGRQFSNSRSEMNVSTLELGDSALYLCASSLDPSGRPNEQFFGPGTRLTVL.

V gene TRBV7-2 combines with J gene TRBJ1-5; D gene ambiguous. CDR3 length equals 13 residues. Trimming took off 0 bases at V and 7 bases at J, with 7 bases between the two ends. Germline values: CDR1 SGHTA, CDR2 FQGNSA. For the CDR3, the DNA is TGTGCCAGCAGCTTAGCGGAGAGGCAGCCCCAGCATTTT. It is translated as CASSLAERQPQHF. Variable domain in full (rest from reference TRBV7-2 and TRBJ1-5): GAGVSQSPSNKVTEKGKDVELRCDPISGHTALYWYRQSLGQGLEFLIYFQGNSAPDKSGLPSDRFSAERTGGSVSTLTIQRTQQEDSAVYLCASSLAERQPQHFGDGTRLSIL.

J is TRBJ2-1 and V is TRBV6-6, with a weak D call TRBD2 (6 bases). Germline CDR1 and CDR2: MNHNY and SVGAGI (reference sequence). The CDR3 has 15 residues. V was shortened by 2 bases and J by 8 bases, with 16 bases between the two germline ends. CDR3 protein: CASSYGGEVGDEQFF. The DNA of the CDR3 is TGTGCCAGCAGTTACGGTGGGGAGGTAGGGGATGAGCAGTTCTTC.

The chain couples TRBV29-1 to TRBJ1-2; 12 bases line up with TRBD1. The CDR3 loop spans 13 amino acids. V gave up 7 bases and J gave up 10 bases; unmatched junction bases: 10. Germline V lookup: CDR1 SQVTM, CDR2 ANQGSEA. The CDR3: CSGIRDRGRAYTF. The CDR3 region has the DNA TGCAGCGGGATCCGGGACAGGGGGCGCGCCTACACCTTC.

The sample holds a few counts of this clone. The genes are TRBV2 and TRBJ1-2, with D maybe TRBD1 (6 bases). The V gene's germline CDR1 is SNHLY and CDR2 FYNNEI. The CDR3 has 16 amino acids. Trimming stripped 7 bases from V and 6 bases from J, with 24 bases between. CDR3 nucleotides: TGTGCCAGCAATGAGAAATGGACAGTCGGGGTTAATGGCTACACCTTC. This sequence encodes CASNEKWTVGVNGYTF.

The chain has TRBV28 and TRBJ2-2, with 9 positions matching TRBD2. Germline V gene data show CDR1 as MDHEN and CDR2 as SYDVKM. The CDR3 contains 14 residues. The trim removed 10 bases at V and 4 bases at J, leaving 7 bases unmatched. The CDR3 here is CAILRAGGTGELFF. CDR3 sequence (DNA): TGTGCCATTCTGCGAGCGGGAGGCACCGGGGAGCTGTTTTTT. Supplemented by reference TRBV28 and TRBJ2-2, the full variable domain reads DVKVTQSSRYLVKRTGEKVFLECVQDMDHENMFWYRQDPGLGLRLIYFSYDVKMKEKGDIPEGYSVSREKKERFSLILESASTNQTSMYLCAILRAGGTGELFFGEGSRLTVL.

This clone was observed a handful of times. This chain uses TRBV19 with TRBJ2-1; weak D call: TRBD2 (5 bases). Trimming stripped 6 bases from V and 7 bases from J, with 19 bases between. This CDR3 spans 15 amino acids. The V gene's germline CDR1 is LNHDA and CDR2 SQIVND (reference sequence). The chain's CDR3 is CASSRLRVSKNEQFF. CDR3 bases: TGTGCCAGTAGCCGACTACGGGTGAGCAAAAATGAGCAGTTCTTC.

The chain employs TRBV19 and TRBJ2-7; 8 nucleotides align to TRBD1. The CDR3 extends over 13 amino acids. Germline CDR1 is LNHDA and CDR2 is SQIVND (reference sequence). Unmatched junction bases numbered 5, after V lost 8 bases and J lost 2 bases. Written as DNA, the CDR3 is TGTGCCAGTGGGACAGGTCGCACCTACGAGCAGTACTTC. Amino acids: CASGTGRTYEQYF.

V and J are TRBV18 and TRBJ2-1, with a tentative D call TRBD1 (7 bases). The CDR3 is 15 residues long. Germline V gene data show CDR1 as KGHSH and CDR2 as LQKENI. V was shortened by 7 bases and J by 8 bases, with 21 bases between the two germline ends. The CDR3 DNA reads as TGTGCCAGCTTCGTCGGGGGCAGGGGGACATATGAGCAGTTCTTC. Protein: CASFVGGRGTYEQFF.